One sample yielded the 19 T cell receptor beta chains listed below, sequenced in a study of Ad26.COV2.S vaccination and SARS-CoV-2 variants. This sample's treatment: 15 to 20 received Ad26.COV2.S at low or high dose, single or two shots; about 5 received placebo; per-sample allocation not given. On day 63 after the first injection, vaccine and placebo recipients gave samples. The assay was immunoSEQ multiplex PCR, and TCRdb's table has in-frame clones only and misses some. The table includes about 350,000 clones, about 86% detected once. Sequences were derived from peripheral blood, sampled in a trial of Ad26.COV2.S vaccine versus placebo. Receptors were obtained from a person aged 18-65 years who received the Ad26.COV2.S COVID-19 vaccine or a placebo.

This clone showed up just once. The chain is built from TRBV6-5 and TRBJ2-1; tentatively, D is TRBD1 (6 bases). The CDR3 totals 13 residues. Germline lookup yields CDR1 MNHEY and CDR2 SVGAGI. The V gene lost 0 bases and the J gene lost 8 bases, with 8 bases spanning the gap. The CDR3 here is CASSYSQGHEQFF. Here the CDR3 DNA reads TGTGCCAGCAGTTACTCACAGGGTCATGAGCAGTTCTTC.

V gene TRBV4-1 combines with J gene TRBJ1-3; D might be TRBD1 (6 bases). Germline V gene data show CDR1 as MGHRA and CDR2 as YSYEKL. CDR3 length equals 17 residues. Trimming shortened V by 0 bases and J by 2 bases, and 14 bases separated the two germline ends. CDR3 protein: CASSQDLEGVAGNTIYF. The DNA of the CDR3 is TGCGCCAGCAGCCAAGATCTCGAGGGGGTGGCTGGAAACACCATATATTTT.

This clone was seen once. This chain links TRBV28 with TRBJ1-6, with 7 positions matching TRBD1. The CDR3 is 17 amino acids. Trimming at V came to 2 bases and at J to 9 bases, leaving 13 bases not matched to a gene. Germline CDR1 MDHEN, CDR2 SYDVKM. The CDR3 spells CASSLNPPRGLFSPLHF. The CDR3 nucleotides read TGTGCCAGCAGTTTAAATCCCCCGAGGGGGCTTTTTTCACCCCTCCACTTT.

This chain joins TRBV27 and TRBJ1-1; TRBD1 matches 9 bases. CDR1 and CDR2 (germline): MNHEY, SMNVEV (reference sequence). The CDR3 extends over 16 amino acids. J was trimmed by 1 base and V by 5 bases; bases with no gene match: 8. The CDR3 sequence: CASSPGQGRTNTEAFF. In nucleotides, the CDR3 is TGTGCCAGCAGTCCCGGACAGGGGAGAACGAACACTGAAGCTTTCTTT.

The rearrangement uses TRBV6-2 or TRBV6-3 and TRBJ1-1; tentatively, D is TRBD1 (5 bases). V was pared by 0 bases and J by 5 bases, with 10 bases between. There are 14 residues in the CDR3. In germline, CDR1 is MNHEY, CDR2 SVGEGT. CDR3 DNA sequence: TGTGCCAGCAGTTACTCGGGAGACAGTACTGAAGCTTTCTTT. Translated, it gives CASSYSGDSTEAFF.

V gene TRBV19 combines with J gene TRBJ1-1, with TRBD1 matching over 8 bases. The germline gives CDR1 LNHDA, CDR2 SQIVND (reference sequence). The CDR3 runs 14 residues. V trimming: 5 bases; J trimming: 5 bases; junction bases outside the gene matches: 7. The CDR3 loop is CASSHQGAGTEAFF. The CDR3 bases are TGTGCCAGTAGTCATCAGGGGGCGGGTACTGAAGCTTTCTTT. The full variable domain, rest sourced from reference TRBV19 and TRBJ1-1, is DGGITQSPKYLFRKEGQNVTLSCEQNLNHDAMYWYRQDPGQGLRLIYYSQIVNDFQKGDIAEGYSVSREKKESFPLTVTSAQKNPTAFYLCASSHQGAGTEAFFGQGTRLTVV.

This clone was seen a handful of times. This rearrangement joins TRBV9 to TRBJ2-3; D is undetermined. V was pared by 2 bases and J by 6 bases, with 16 bases between. Germline assignment: CDR1 SGDLS and CDR2 YYNGEE. There are 15 residues in the CDR3. The DNA of the CDR3 is TGTGCCAGCAGCGTTATGGAGAGAGGAGCGGATACGCAGTATTTT. Translation: CASSVMERGADTQYF.

This chain joins TRBV11-3 and TRBJ2-2; D gene unclear. The CDR3 extends over 15 amino acids. Germline V gene lookup returns CDR1 SGHNT and CDR2 YENEEA. V was trimmed by 5 bases and J by 5 bases, leaving 15 bases between them. The CDR3 region has the DNA TGTGCCAGCAGCATGGCAGGTGGACGGACCGGGGAGCTGTTTTTT. It yields the protein CASSMAGGRTGELFF.

The rearrangement links TRBV7-8 to TRBJ1-5; maybe TRBD1 (6 bases). Germline V CDR1 and CDR2: SGHVS, FQNEAQ. Deletions cut 1 base from V and 7 bases from J, with 11 bases between. This CDR3 region has 14 residues. CDR3 sequence reads: CASSLVGGRQPQHF. The CDR3 nucleotides read TGTGCCAGCAGCTTAGTGGGGGGGCGACAGCCCCAGCATTTT.

V is TRBV6-5 and J is TRBJ2-3, with 9 bases matching TRBD1. V shed 6 bases, J shed 6 bases, and the junction held 4 bases outside the gene matches. The CDR3 length is 13 residues. The germline V gene encodes CDR1 MNHEY and CDR2 SVGAGI. The CDR3 protein is CASRGTGWDTQYF. CDR3 coding DNA: TGTGCCAGCAGGGGGACAGGGTGGGATACGCAGTATTTT.

The rearrangement joins TRBV3-1 (or the pseudogene TRBV3-2) to TRBJ1-3; D gene uncertain. CDR1 is LGHDT, CDR2 YNNKEL, per germline (reference sequence). With 1 base removed from V and 2 bases from J, the gap between germline ends came to 12 bases. The CDR3 runs to 16 residues. CDR3 sequence reads: CASSQGGSPAGNTIYF. The CDR3 region has the DNA TGTGCCAGCAGCCAAGGCGGCAGCCCCGCTGGAAACACCATATATTTT.

The chain links TRBV5-4 to TRBJ2-5; the match to TRBD1 covers 11 bases. The J segment lost 5 bases and the V segment lost 1 base, leaving 1 base of the junction unmatched. Germline V gene lookup returns CDR1 SGHNT and CDR2 YYREEE (reference sequence). This CDR3 contains 14 residues. The CDR3 sequence: CASSLRDRGETQYF. DNA of the CDR3: TGTGCCAGCAGCTTGCGGGACAGGGGGGAGACCCAGTACTTC.

The genes are TRBV27 and TRBJ1-2; 7 bases are shared with TRBD1. Germline V gene lookup returns CDR1 MNHEY and CDR2 SMNVEV (reference sequence). Trimming took 4 bases from V and 5 from J; bases not matched to a gene: 4. The CDR3 extends over 13 amino acids. The CDR3 protein is CASSSAGGYGYTF. In DNA form, the CDR3 reads TGTGCCAGCAGTTCGGCAGGGGGTTATGGCTACACCTTC.

Only a few counts were recorded for this clone. The chain carries TRBV7-2 and TRBJ1-5, with D perhaps TRBD1 (5 bases). Deletions cut 2 bases from V and 2 bases from J, with 10 bases between. Germline assignment: CDR1 SGHTA and CDR2 FQGNSA. The length of the CDR3 is 15 residues. CDR3 loop: CASSLLGDGNQPQHF. In DNA form, the CDR3 reads TGTGCCAGCAGCTTACTGGGGGATGGCAATCAGCCCCAGCATTTT.

The chain employs TRBV5-6 and TRBJ2-3, with TRBD2 identical over 10 bases. CDR3 length: 16 residues. In germline, CDR1 is SGHDT, CDR2 YYEEEE. V lost 3 bases to trimming and J lost 2 bases; unmatched junction nucleotides: 6. The CDR3, as DNA: TGTGCCAGCAGCTCCACCGGGACTAGCGACACAGATACGCAGTATTTT. Its translation: CASSSTGTSDTDTQYF.

This chain uses TRBV27 with TRBJ2-7; D is perhaps TRBD1 (5 bases). The CDR3 covers 12 residues. Germline assignment: CDR1 MNHEY and CDR2 SMNVEV (reference sequence). V lost 6 bases, J lost 3 bases, and 9 bases lay in between. The CDR3 DNA reads TGTGCCAGCAGCACGCAGGGCTACGAGCAGTACTTC. Translating gives CASSTQGYEQYF.

The chain uses TRBV2 and TRBJ1-1, with 7 bases lining up with TRBD1. The CDR3 length is 15 residues. V was pared by 5 bases and J by 4 bases, with 10 bases of the junction left unmatched. From germline, CDR1 is SNHLY and CDR2 FYNNEI. The CDR3 is CASSSIPTGATEAFF. The CDR3 DNA is TGTGCCAGCAGTTCCATTCCAACAGGGGCCACTGAAGCTTTCTTT.

The J gene is TRBJ1-3, the V gene TRBV19; D not certain. Germline CDR1 LNHDA, CDR2 SQIVND (reference sequence). The CDR3 has 15 residues. V was cut by 6 bases and J by 3 bases, with 15 bases left in between. CDR3 nucleotides: TGTGCCAGTAGCCTTACGACGGGGAATGGAAACACCATATATTTT. Translating it yields CASSLTTGNGNTIYF.

The rearrangement links TRBV6-5 to TRBJ2-2; TRBD1 or TRBD2 may be the D gene (5 bases each). Trimming shortened V by 5 bases and J by 10 bases, and 20 bases separated the two germline ends. The CDR3 runs to 15 residues. Germline CDR1 MNHEY, CDR2 SVGAGI. The CDR3 DNA is TGTGCCAGCAGTCAGGGCCGAGGGACCTCGGTGGAGCTGTTTTTT. This sequence encodes CASSQGRGTSVELFF.